Each of the 11 T cell receptor beta chains below was sequenced from the same sample in a study of T cell repertoires in cytomegalovirus infection. TCRdb re-derived calls from the reads in MiXCR, one entry per CDR3 protein. The data show some 150,000 distinct CDR3 sequences, around 32% seen once. Their antigens remain unidentified. The sample consisted of CD8+ T cells from cultured PBMCs, taken from culture after CMV antigen stimulation. These receptors were obtained from a human donor in good health (CMV status not recorded). Some clones in this sample may be carry-over from other donors' samples.

There are many counts of this clonotype. The V and J genes are TRBV12-3 or TRBV12-4 and TRBJ1-5, with 10 bases lining up with TRBD1. The ends lost 5 bases at V and 2 bases at J; junction bases unmatched: 9. This CDR3 spans 17 amino acids. In nucleotides, the CDR3 is TGTGCCAGCAGTCCGGGACAGGGGTTGCTGGGCAATCAGCCCCAGCATTTT. It yields the protein CASSPGQGLLGNQPQHF.

With respect to this clonotype: This clone may be a read error of a much larger clone one base away. This sequence joins TRBV2 and TRBJ2-1; maybe TRBD1 (5 bases). This CDR3 contains 15 residues. Germline V gene data show CDR1 as SNHLY and CDR2 as FYNNEI. The CDR3: CASSGGRSSYNGQFF. Written as DNA, the CDR3 is TGTGCCAGCAGTGGGGGCAGGAGCTCCTACAATGGGCAGTTCTTC.

V gene TRBV7-6 combines with J gene TRBJ2-3, with 7 bases matching TRBD2. Trimming removed 4 bases from V and 6 bases from J; junction bases left unmatched: 4. CDR1 is SGHVS and CDR2 is FNYEAQ in the germline V gene. The CDR3 extends over 13 amino acids. The CDR3 loop is CASSSHGRDTQYF. The CDR3 DNA reads as TGTGCCAGCAGCTCACACGGGAGGGATACGCAGTATTTT. The variable domain in full, completed from reference TRBV7-6 and TRBJ2-3, reads GAGVSQSPRYKVTKRGQDVALRCDPISGHVSLYWYRQALGQGPEFLTYFNYEAQQDKSGLPNDRFSAERPEGSISTLTIQRTEQRDSAMYRCASSSHGRDTQYFGPGTRLTVL.

The chain couples TRBV6-5 to TRBJ1-2; D is perhaps TRBD1 (6 bases). This CDR3 is built from 15 residues. V was trimmed by 0 bases and J by 3 bases, leaving 11 bases between them. The V gene's germline CDR1 is MNHEY and CDR2 SVGAGI. Written as DNA, the CDR3 is TGTGCCAGCAGTTACTCCTTGACAGGTTACTATGGCTACACCTTC. Amino acid sequence: CASSYSLTGYYGYTF.

This clonotype was seen many times. The J gene is TRBJ2-2, the V gene TRBV11-2; the D is unclear. This CDR3 has 16 residues. In germline, CDR1 is SGHAT, CDR2 FQNNGV. V shed 0 bases and J shed 1 base, with 9 bases lying between them. CDR3: CASSLDSQMNTGELFF. In DNA form, the CDR3 reads TGTGCCAGCAGCTTAGACTCCCAGATGAACACCGGGGAGCTGTTTTTT.

The rearrangement joins TRBV9 to TRBJ2-2, with 8 positions matching TRBD2. Germline trimming cut 0 bases from V and 0 bases from J; bases unmatched to any gene: 4. This CDR3 spans 17 amino acids. Germline assignment: CDR1 SGDLS and CDR2 YYNGEE. The CDR3 is CASSVERGGPNTGELFF. The CDR3 DNA is TGTGCCAGCAGCGTAGAACGGGGGGGACCGAACACCGGGGAGCTGTTTTTT.

This clonotype showed up just a few times. The CDR3 DNA follows: TGCAGCGCCCACCGGCGTGAAAGGACTGAAGCTTTCTTT. This codes for CSAHRRERTEAFF. The chain has TRBV29-1 and TRBJ1-1, with D unresolved. The V end was cut by 7 bases, the J end by 5 bases, with 17 bases between. The CDR3 extends over 13 amino acids. Germline V gives CDR1 SQVTM, CDR2 ANQGSEA. The full variable domain, in which reference TRBV29-1 and TRBJ1-1 provide the parts outside the CDR3, is SAVISQKPSRDICQRGTSLTIQCQVDSQVTMMFWYRQQPGQSLTLIATANQGSEATYESGFVIDKFPISRPNLTFSTLTVSNMSPEDSSIYLCSAHRRERTEAFFGQGTRLTVV.

The chain recombines TRBV29-1 with TRBJ1-1; tentatively, D is TRBD1 (5 bases). The V and J ends lost 0 bases and 6 bases respectively, with 8 bases between them. The CDR3 is made up of 12 amino acids. Per the germline V gene, CDR1 is SQVTM and CDR2 is ANQGSEA. Here the CDR3 reads CSVEDGGAEAFF. The CDR3 nucleotides are TGCAGCGTTGAAGACGGGGGGGCTGAAGCTTTCTTT.

This clonotype was observed many times. The rearrangement links TRBV6-1 to TRBJ2-3, with D perhaps given as TRBD1 or TRBD2 (5 bases each). The germline CDR1 and CDR2 sequences are MNHNS and SASEGT. V was trimmed by 3 bases and J by 2 bases, leaving 12 bases between them. This CDR3 has 15 amino acids. The chain's CDR3 is CASSEGTLYTDTQYF. For the CDR3, the DNA is TGTGCCAGCAGTGAGGGGACCCTCTACACAGATACGCAGTATTTT.

This clonotype was observed a few times. The chain joins TRBV10-2 to TRBJ1-2; tentatively, D is TRBD1 (5 bases). V lost 9 bases and J 4 bases, leaving 21 bases between the germline ends. This CDR3 contains 15 residues. The V gene's germline CDR1 is WSHSY and CDR2 SAAADI. The CDR3 DNA follows: TGCGCCAGAAGAACAGACAGCCTAGTGAGCTATGGCTACACCTTC. It is translated as CARRTDSLVSYGYTF.

The chain couples TRBV27 to TRBJ2-3, with TRBD1 identical over 11 bases. Trimming at V came to 4 bases and at J to 0 bases, leaving 9 bases not matched to a gene. Germline V gives CDR1 MNHEY, CDR2 SMNVEV (reference sequence). The CDR3 sequence is 18 residues long. This CDR3 reads CASSSQIRTGGSTDTQYF. CDR3 bases: TGTGCCAGCAGTTCCCAAATTAGGACAGGGGGCAGCACAGATACGCAGTATTTT.